Shown below are 7 T cell receptor beta chains from a single sample sequenced in a study of T cell changes during pregnancy in multiple sclerosis. Here immunoSEQ multiplex PCR was the method, and the copy in TCRdb shows in-frame clones only, minus some. This table has about 80,000 clones, about 94% appearing once. This specimen consisted of peripheral blood, obtained in the third trimester of pregnancy. These receptor sequences come from a female donor with multiple sclerosis, enrolled in a pregnancy study.

The gene calls are TRBV19 and TRBJ1-2, with a possible D match to TRBD1 (5 bases). Looked up from germline, CDR1 is LNHDA and CDR2 is SQIVND (reference sequence). CDR3 length: 18 amino acids. The V and J ends lost 0 bases and 5 bases respectively, with 22 bases between them. The chain's CDR3 is CASSIDLGGAVSWYGYTF. As DNA, the CDR3 is TGTGCCAGTAGTATAGATCTCGGTGGGGCCGTCAGTTGGTATGGCTACACCTTC.

The J gene is TRBJ2-7, the V gene TRBV5-1; TRBD1 matches at 7 bases. The V segment lost 3 bases and the J segment 2 bases; nucleotides outside the gene matches: 2. Germline CDR1 reads SGHRS; CDR2 reads YFSETQ. CDR3 length: 13 amino acids. The CDR3 protein is CASSSGTAYEQYF. The CDR3 coding sequence is TGCGCCAGCAGCTCCGGGACAGCCTACGAGCAGTACTTC.

V is TRBV4-1 and J is TRBJ1-4; D is ambiguous. Germline V gives CDR1 MGHRA, CDR2 YSYEKL. The CDR3 is 15 amino acids. Between the trimmed V and J ends, which lost 3 bases and 5 bases, there was a span of 13 bases. CDR3 DNA: TGCGCCAGCAGCCACCCCGCTCCAGAAAATGAAAAACTGTTTTTT. Protein sequence: CASSHPAPENEKLFF.

The V and J genes are TRBV5-6 and TRBJ2-2, with TRBD1 matching over 7 bases. The CDR3 length is 15 residues. CDR1 and CDR2 (germline): SGHDT, YYEEEE. V was clipped by 3 bases and J by 8 bases; unmatched bases: 10. The CDR3 nucleotides read TGTGCCAGCAGCTCCGGGACAGAAGTTTTGGGGGAGCTGTTTTTT. It yields the protein CASSSGTEVLGELFF.

The chain recombines TRBV5-4 with TRBJ1-2; 7 bases match TRBD1. Germline V gene data show CDR1 as SGHNT and CDR2 as YYREEE (reference sequence). Trimming removed 0 bases from V and 10 bases from J; junction bases left unmatched: 12. The CDR3 totals 15 residues. The CDR3 protein is CASSLGQTGIFAYTF. CDR3 in DNA: TGTGCCAGCAGCTTGGGGCAGACAGGGATATTTGCCTACACCTTC.

The J gene is TRBJ2-7, the V gene TRBV27; 15 positions agree with TRBD2. This CDR3 comprises 17 residues. The germline V gene encodes CDR1 MNHEY and CDR2 SMNVEV (reference sequence). V was clipped by 5 bases and J by 5 bases; unmatched bases: 10. The CDR3 DNA follows: TGTGCCAGCAGTCTCAATCTTGGGACTAGCGGGGGGAACGAGCAGTACTTC. This sequence encodes CASSLNLGTSGGNEQYF.

V is TRBV4-2 and J is TRBJ1-5; 11 nucleotides match TRBD1. V was pared by 1 base and J by 9 bases, with 8 bases of the junction left unmatched. The CDR3 is 16 amino acids. Germline loops: CDR1 LGHNA, CDR2 YNFKEQ. The CDR3 sequence: CASSQVRTGGIMPQHF. The CDR3 bases are TGTGCCAGCAGCCAAGTCAGGACAGGGGGCATAATGCCCCAGCATTTT.